The following is a T cell receptor beta chain sequence with its context. Its antigen is unidentified. Trimming took 5 bases from V and 0 from J; bases not matched to a gene: 3. Germline loops: CDR1 SGHNT, CDR2 YENEEA. The CDR3 is made up of 15 amino acids. The source of the sample is a study of T cell responses to AZD1222 COVID-19 vaccine. The overall study: Some second doses came at about 4 weeks and others at about 12 weeks; these were pooled. Points from the study as a whole: Repertoires were obtained only post-peak T cell response. Females outnumbered males among donors, who were mostly white British; clonal diversity was possibly underestimated. The reported proportion of spike-specific TCRs targeting unmutated variant regions was nearly half.

This table comes from immunoSEQ multiplex PCR, and its TCRdb copy is limited to in-frame clones, with some not included. In the table there are 75,000 to 85,000 clones, approximately 86% of which are singletons. The sample in question was peripheral blood, obtained on day 0 of AZD1222 vaccination. The source of this sequence is an adult in good health. The chain employs TRBV11-3 and TRBJ2-2, with 7 bases that match TRBD1. The DNA of the CDR3 is TGTGCCAGCAGCCCCGGGACAGCGAACACCGGGGAGCTGTTTTTT. This sequence encodes CASSPGTANTGELFF. Combining the CDR3 with reference TRBV11-3 and TRBJ2-2 gives the whole variable domain EAGVVQSPRYKIIEKKQPVAFWCNPISGHNTLYWYLQNLGQGPELLIRYENEEAVDDSQLPKDRFSAERLKGVDSTLKIQPAELGDSAVYLCASSPGTANTGELFFGEGSRLTVL.